A selection of T cell receptor beta chains follows, all from one sample in a study of cytotoxic CD8 clonotypes in ibrutinib-treated CLL. Produced via immunoSEQ multiplex PCR; TCRdb's table is partial and in-frame only. The data contain some 170,000 clones, 70% to 90% of them singletons. This sample comprised PBMCs, obtained at disease progression, from a patient treated with ibrutinib. The receptor source for this set is a human donor with chronic lymphocytic leukemia. Each CDR3 is given with its conserved first and last residue. The D gene is left open where the match is weak. Rows give clone size only sometimes, using once, few, many, or a class for an expanded clone.

CSVDPGHQNYGYTF	TGCAGCGTTGACCCGGGACACCAAAACTATGGCTACACCTTC	NA	14	TRBV29-1	TRBJ1-2	NA
CASSGTVSADTQYF	TGTGCCAGCAGCGGAACAGTTAGTGCGGATACGCAGTATTTT	NA	14	TRBV11-1	TRBJ2-3	NA
CASSPNPGSSYNEQFF	TGTGCCAGCAGCCCTAACCCTGGGAGCTCCTACAATGAGCAGTTCTTC	NA	16	TRBV7-2	TRBJ2-1	NA
CASSEWTYEQYF	TGTGCCAGCAGTGAGTGGACCTACGAGCAGTACTTC	NA	12	TRBV2	TRBJ2-7	NA
CASTLLPASGSPDNEQFF	TGTGCCAGCACCCTCCTGCCGGCTAGCGGGAGCCCGGACAATGAGCAGTTCTTC	TRBD2	18	TRBV6-7	TRBJ2-1	once
CASRKREFQGNTGELFF	TGTGCCAGTAGGAAGCGGGAGTTTCAAGGCAACACCGGGGAGCTGTTTTTT	TRBD2	17	TRBV19	TRBJ2-2	few
CASSVEPRGISIGYTF	TGTGCCAGCAGCGTAGAACCCCGGGGGATTTCTATCGGCTACACCTTC	NA	16	TRBV9	TRBJ1-2	NA
CASSPRGKHNEQFF	TGCGCCAGCAGCCCCCGGGGAAAGCACAATGAGCAGTTCTTC	NA	14	TRBV5-1	TRBJ2-1	NA
CASNEPGQGANEQFF	TGTGCCAGTAACGAACCGGGACAGGGTGCGAATGAGCAGTTCTTC	TRBD1	15	TRBV19	TRBJ2-1	NA
CASSGVPSNTGELFF	TGTGCCAGCTCAGGGGTTCCCTCGAACACCGGGGAGCTGTTTTTT	NA	15	TRBV11-3	TRBJ2-2	NA
CASSGDMTNYGYTF	TGTGCCAGCAGCGGCGACATGACTAACTATGGCTACACCTTC	NA	14	TRBV5-8	TRBJ1-2	once
CASSIDLGAYYGYTF	TGTGCCAGTAGTATAGATCTGGGGGCTTACTATGGCTACACCTTC	NA	15	TRBV19	TRBJ1-2	NA
CASSFASQNTGELFF	TGTGCCAGCAGCTTCGCTAGTCAGAACACCGGGGAGCTGTTTTTT	NA	15	TRBV7-9	TRBJ2-2	NA
CASSLGLAGGDTQYF	TGTGCCAGCAGCTTAGGTCTAGCGGGAGGAGATACGCAGTATTTT	TRBD2	15	TRBV7-2	TRBJ2-3	NA
CASSLAGSSYEQYF	TGTGCCAGCAGCTTAGCGGGGAGCTCCTACGAGCAGTACTTC	TRBD2	14	TRBV5-4	TRBJ2-7	NA
CAWNLAGVNNEQFF	TGTGCCTGGAATCTAGCGGGAGTAAATAATGAGCAGTTCTTC	TRBD2	14	TRBV30	TRBJ2-1	NA
CASSQSIRLAAYEQYF	TGCGCCAGCAGTCAATCGATTCGACTAGCGGCCTACGAGCAGTACTTC	TRBD2	16	TRBV23-1	TRBJ2-7	NA
CASSGDRGPPYEQYF	TGTGCCAGTAGCGGGGACAGGGGCCCTCCCTACGAGCAGTACTTC	TRBD1	15	TRBV19	TRBJ2-7	NA
CASSPEGEYEQYF	TGTGCCAGCAGCCCCGAGGGGGAATACGAGCAGTACTTC	NA	13	TRBV9	TRBJ2-7	few
CAWSWGDREDYGYTF	TGTGCCTGGTCATGGGGAGACAGGGAGGACTATGGCTACACCTTC	TRBD1	15	TRBV30	TRBJ1-2	NA
CASSTRQIEAFF	TGTGCCAGCAGTACCCGACAGATTGAAGCTTTCTTT	NA	12	TRBV2	TRBJ1-1	NA
CASRDRARETQYF	TGTGCCAGTAGGGACAGGGCGAGAGAGACCCAGTACTTC	TRBD1	13	TRBV19	TRBJ2-5	few
CASSPGHSSYNEQFF	TGTGCCAGTAGTCCAGGACACAGCTCCTACAATGAGCAGTTCTTC	NA	15	TRBV19	TRBJ2-1	NA
CASSQGRWGYTF	TGCGCCAGCAGCCAGGGGCGTTGGGGCTACACCTTC	NA	12	TRBV5-1	TRBJ1-2	NA
CASSSSLTDTQYF	TGTGCCAGCAGTTCCTCCCTCACAGATACGCAGTATTTT	NA	13	TRBV6-5	TRBJ2-3	NA
CASSFGDQETQYF	TGTGCCAGCAGCTTCGGGGATCAAGAGACCCAGTACTTC	NA	13	TRBV5-6	TRBJ2-5	NA
CASTYGAQRQYF	TGTGCCAGCACCTATGGGGCGCAGAGGCAGTATTTT	NA	12	TRBV28	TRBJ2-3	NA